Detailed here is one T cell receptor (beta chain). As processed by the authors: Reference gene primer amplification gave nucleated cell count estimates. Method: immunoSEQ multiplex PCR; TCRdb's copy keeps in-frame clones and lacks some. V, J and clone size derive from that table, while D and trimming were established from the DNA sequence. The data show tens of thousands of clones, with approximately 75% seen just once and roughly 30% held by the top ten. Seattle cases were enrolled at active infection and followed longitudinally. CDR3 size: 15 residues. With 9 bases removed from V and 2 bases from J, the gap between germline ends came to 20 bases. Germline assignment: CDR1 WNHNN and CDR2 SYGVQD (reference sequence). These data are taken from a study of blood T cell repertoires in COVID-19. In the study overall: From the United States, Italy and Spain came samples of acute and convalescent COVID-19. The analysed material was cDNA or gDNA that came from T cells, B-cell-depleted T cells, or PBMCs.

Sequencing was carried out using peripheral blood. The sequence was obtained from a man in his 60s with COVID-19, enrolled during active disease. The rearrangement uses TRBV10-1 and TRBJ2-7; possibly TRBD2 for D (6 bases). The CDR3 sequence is CARDPLWRDAYEQYF. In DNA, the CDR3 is TGCGCCAGGGACCCCCTTTGGAGGGACGCCTACGAGCAGTACTTC.